This T cell receptor beta chain was recovered during a study of glioma-infiltrating T cells. Using RNA template, CDR3s of TCR alpha and beta were amplified with iRepertoire arm-PCR. Tissue mRNA or PBMC total RNA, roughly 100-400 ng, went into one-step reverse transcription and amplification. Each CDR3 protein is one row after TCRdb ran MiXCR on the multiplex PCR reads. The sample lists 90,000 or so distinct CDR3 sequences; 35% to 45% were seen once. Notes on the study in general: Gliomas, especially low-grade, showed above-expected tissue-blood divergence; non-neoplastic patients showed below. Only very few CDR3 sequences appeared in both tissue and blood.

This clonotype appeared a few times. Its antigen is not identified. The sequencing input was glioma tissue, nonneoplastic brain tissue, or PBMCs (not recorded which). This TCR was sampled from a human donor with low-grade glioma or glioblastoma, undergoing nonglioma brain surgery, or in good health (not recorded which).

CDR3 sequence reads: CASSERGMDTGELFF. In DNA, the CDR3 is TGTGCCAGCAGTGAACGAGGGATGGACACCGGGGAGCTGTTTTTT. The chain is built from TRBV25-1 and TRBJ2-2; possible D gene TRBD2, 5 bases. The V gene's germline CDR1 is MGHDK and CDR2 SYGVNS. This CDR3 is built from 15 residues. With 2 bases removed from V and 3 bases from J, the gap between germline ends came to 10 bases.